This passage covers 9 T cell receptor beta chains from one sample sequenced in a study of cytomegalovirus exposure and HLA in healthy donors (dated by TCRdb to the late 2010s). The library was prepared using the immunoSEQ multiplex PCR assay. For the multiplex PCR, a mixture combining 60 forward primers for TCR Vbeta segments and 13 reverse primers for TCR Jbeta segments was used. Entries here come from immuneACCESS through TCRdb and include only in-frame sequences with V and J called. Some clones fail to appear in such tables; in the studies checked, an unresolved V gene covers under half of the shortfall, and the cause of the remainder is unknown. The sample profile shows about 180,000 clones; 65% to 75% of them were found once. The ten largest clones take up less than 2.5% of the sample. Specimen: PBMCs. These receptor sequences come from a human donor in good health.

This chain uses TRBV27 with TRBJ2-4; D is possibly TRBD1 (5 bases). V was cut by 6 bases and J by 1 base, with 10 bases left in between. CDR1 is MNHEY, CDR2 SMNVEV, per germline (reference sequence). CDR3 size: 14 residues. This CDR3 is CASSSGLAKNIQYF. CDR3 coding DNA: TGTGCCAGCAGCTCAGGGTTGGCCAAAAACATTCAGTACTTC.

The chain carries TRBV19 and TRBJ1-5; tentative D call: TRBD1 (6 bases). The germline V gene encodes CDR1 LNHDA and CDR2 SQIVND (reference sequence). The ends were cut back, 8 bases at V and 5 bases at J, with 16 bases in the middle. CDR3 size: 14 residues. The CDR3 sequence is CASWSRDTYQPQHF. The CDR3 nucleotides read TGTGCCAGTTGGAGCCGGGACACCTATCAGCCCCAGCATTTT.

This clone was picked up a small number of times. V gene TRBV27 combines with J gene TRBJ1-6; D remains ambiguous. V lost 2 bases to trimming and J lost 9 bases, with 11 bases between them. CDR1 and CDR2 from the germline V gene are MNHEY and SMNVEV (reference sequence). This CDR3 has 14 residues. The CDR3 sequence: CASSLIESGSPLHF. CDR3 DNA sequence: TGTGCCAGCAGTTTAATCGAAAGCGGTTCACCCCTCCACTTT.

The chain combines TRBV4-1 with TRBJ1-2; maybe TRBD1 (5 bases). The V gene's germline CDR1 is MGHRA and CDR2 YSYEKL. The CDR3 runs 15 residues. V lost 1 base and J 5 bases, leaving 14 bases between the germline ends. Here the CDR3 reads CASSQVGGTLYGYTF. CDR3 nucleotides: TGCGCCAGCAGCCAAGTCGGAGGGACCCTGTATGGCTACACCTTC.

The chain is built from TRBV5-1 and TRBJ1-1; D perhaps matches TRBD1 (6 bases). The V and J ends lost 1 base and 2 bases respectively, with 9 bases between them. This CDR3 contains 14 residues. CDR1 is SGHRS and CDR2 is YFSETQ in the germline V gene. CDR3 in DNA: TGCGCCAGCAGCTTGCGGGGGGCCAACACTGAAGCTTTCTTT. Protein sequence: CASSLRGANTEAFF.

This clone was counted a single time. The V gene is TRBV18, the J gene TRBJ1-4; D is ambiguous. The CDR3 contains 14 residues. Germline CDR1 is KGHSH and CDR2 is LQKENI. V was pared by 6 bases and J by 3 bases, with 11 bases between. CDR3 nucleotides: TGTGCCAGCTCCCCCCGGAGGGCTAATGAAAAACTGTTTTTT. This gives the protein CASSPRRANEKLFF.

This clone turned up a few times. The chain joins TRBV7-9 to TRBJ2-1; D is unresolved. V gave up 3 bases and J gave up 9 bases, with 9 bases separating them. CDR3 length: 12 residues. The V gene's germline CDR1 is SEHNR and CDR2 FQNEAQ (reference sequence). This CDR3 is CASSLQASEQFF. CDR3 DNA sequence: TGTGCCAGCAGCTTGCAGGCCTCTGAGCAGTTCTTC.

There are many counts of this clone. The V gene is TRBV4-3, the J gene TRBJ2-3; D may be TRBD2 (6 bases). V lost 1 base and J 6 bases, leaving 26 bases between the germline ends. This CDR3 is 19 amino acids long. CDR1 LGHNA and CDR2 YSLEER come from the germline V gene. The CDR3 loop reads CASSQGIRWRERSDDTQYF. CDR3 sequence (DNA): TGCGCCAGCAGCCAAGGGATACGGTGGAGGGAGCGATCTGACGATACGCAGTATTTT.

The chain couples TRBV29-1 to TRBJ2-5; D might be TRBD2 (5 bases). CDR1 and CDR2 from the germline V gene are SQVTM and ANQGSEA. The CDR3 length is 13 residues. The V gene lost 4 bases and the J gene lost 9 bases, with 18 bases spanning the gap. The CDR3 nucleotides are TGCAGCGTTGGAGGGTTCGGACCGGAGGCCCAGTACTTC. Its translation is CSVGGFGPEAQYF.